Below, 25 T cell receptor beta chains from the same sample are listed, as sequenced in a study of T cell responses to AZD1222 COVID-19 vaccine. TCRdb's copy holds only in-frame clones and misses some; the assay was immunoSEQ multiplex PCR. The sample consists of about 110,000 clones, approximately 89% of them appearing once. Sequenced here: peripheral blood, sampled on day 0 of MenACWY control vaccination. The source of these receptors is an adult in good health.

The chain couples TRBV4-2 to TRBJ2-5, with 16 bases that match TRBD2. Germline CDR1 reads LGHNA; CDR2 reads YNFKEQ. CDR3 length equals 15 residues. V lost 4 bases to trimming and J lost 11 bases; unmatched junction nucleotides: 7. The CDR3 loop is CASSPGTSGGGQQYF. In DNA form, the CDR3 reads TGTGCCAGCAGCCCGGGGACTAGCGGGGGGGGACAACAGTACTTC.

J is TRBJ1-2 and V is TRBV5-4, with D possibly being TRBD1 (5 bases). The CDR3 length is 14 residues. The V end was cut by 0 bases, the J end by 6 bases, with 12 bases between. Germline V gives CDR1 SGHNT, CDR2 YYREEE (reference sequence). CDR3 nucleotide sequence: TGTGCCAGCAGCTTGGAAGTTCTGGGGGATGGCTACACCTTC. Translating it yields CASSLEVLGDGYTF.

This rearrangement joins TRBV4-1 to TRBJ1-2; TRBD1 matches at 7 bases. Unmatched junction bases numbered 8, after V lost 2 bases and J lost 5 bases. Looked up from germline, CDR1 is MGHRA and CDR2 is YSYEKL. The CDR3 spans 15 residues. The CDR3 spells CASSQQTGDPYGYTF. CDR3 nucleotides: TGCGCCAGCAGCCAACAAACAGGGGACCCTTATGGCTACACCTTC.

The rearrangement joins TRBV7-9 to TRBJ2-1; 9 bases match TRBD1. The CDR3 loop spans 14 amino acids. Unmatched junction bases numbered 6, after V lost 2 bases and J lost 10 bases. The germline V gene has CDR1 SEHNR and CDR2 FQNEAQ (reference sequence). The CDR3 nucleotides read TGTGCCAGCAGCTTAACACAGGGGGCAGGCGAGCAGTTCTTC. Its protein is CASSLTQGAGEQFF. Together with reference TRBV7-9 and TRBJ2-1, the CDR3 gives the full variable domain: DTGVSQNPRHKITKRGQNVTFRCDPISEHNRLYWYRQTLGQGPEFLTYFQNEAQLEKSRLLSDRFSAERPKGSFSTLEIQRTEQGDSAMYLCASSLTQGAGEQFFGPGTRLTVL.

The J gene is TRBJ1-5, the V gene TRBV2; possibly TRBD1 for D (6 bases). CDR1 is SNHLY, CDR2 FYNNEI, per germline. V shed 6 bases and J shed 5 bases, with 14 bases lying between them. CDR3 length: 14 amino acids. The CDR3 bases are TGTGCCAGCAGCTTACAGGGAGGGGATCAGCCCCAGCATTTT. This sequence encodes CASSLQGGDQPQHF.

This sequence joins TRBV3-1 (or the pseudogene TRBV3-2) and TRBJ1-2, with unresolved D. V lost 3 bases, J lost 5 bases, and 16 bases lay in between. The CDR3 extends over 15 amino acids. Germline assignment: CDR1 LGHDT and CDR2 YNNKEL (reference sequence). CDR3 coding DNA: TGTGCCAGCAGCCACGAGTGGGGAACTGGATATGGCTACACCTTC. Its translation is CASSHEWGTGYGYTF.

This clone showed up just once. The CDR3 DNA follows: TGTGCCAGCAGCCCGCATGTAGGGGGAGAGACCCAGTACTTC. As protein: CASSPHVGGETQYF. V usage is TRBV7-3 and J usage is TRBJ2-5, with a possible D match to TRBD1 (6 bases). The CDR3 runs to 14 residues. V was cut by 5 bases and J by 4 bases, with 14 bases left in between. Germline V gene data show CDR1 as SGHTA and CDR2 as FQGTGA.

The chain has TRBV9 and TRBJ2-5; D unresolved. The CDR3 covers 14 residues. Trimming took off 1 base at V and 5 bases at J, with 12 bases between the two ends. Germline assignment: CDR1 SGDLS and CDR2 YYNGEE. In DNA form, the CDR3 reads TGTGCCAGCAGCGTATCTAGTGGAGATGAGACCCAGTACTTC. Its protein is CASSVSSGDETQYF.

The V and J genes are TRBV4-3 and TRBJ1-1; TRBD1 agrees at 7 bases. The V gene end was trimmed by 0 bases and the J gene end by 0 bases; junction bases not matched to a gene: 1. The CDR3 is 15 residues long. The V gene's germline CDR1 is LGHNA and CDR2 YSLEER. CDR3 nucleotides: TGCGCCAGCAGCCAAGATACAGGGGTGAACACTGAAGCTTTCTTT. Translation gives CASSQDTGVNTEAFF.

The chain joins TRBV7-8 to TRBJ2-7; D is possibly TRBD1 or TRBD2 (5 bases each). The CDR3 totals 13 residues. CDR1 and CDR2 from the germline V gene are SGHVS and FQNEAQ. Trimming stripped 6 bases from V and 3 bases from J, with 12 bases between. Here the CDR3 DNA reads TGTGCCAGCAGACGACGGGGCAGCTACGAGCAGTACTTC. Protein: CASRRRGSYEQYF. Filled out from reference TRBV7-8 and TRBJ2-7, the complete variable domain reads GAGVSQSPRYKVAKRGQDVALRCDPISGHVSLFWYQQALGQGPEFLTYFQNEAQLDKSGLPSDRFFAERPEGSVSTLKIQRTQQEDSAVYLCASRRRGSYEQYFGPGTRLTVT.

The CDR3 region is CASSPLGTGGITGELFF. In nucleotides, the CDR3 is TGCGCCAGCAGCCCATTGGGGACAGGGGGAATCACCGGGGAGCTGTTTTTT. The chain joins TRBV4-1 to TRBJ2-2, with TRBD1 matching 11 bases. The CDR3 is 17 residues long. CDR1 and CDR2 from the germline V gene are MGHRA and YSYEKL. The V gene end was trimmed by 4 bases and the J gene end by 4 bases; junction bases not matched to a gene: 8.

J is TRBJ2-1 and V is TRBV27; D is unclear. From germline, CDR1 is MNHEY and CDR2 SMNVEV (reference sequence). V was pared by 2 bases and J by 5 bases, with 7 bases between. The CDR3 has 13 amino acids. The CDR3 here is CASSLGIHNEQFF. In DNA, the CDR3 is TGTGCCAGCAGTTTAGGTATCCACAATGAGCAGTTCTTC.

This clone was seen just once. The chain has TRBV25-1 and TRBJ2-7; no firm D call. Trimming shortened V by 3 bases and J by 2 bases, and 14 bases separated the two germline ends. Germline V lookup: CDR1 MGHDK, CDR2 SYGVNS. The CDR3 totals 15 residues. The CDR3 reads CASSEQGLITYEQYF. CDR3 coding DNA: TGTGCCAGCAGTGAGCAAGGTCTGATTACCTACGAGCAGTACTTC.

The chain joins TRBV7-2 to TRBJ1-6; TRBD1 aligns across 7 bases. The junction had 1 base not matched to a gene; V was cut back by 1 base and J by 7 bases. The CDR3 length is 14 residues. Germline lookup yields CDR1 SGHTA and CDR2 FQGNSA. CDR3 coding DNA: TGTGCCAGCAGCTTAGTCAGGGGGAATTCACCCCTCCACTTT. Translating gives CASSLVRGNSPLHF.

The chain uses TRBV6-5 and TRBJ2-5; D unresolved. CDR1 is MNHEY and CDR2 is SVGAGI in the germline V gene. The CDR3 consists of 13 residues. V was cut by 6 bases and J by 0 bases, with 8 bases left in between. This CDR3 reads CASRTLYQETQYF. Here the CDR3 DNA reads TGTGCCAGCAGGACCCTATACCAAGAGACCCAGTACTTC.

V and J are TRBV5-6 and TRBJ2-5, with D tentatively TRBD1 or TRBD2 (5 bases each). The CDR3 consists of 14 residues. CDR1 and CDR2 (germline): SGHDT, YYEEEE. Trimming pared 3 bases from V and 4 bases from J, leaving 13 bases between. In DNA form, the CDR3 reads TGTGCCAGCAGCTCCGTTTCTGGGGGAGAGACCCAGTACTTC. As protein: CASSSVSGGETQYF.

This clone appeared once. The CDR3 sequence: CASSHFSGAISYNEQFF. The CDR3 nucleotides are TGTGCCAGCAGCCATTTTTCGGGGGCCATCTCCTACAATGAGCAGTTCTTC. The chain employs TRBV5-4 and TRBJ2-1; D is tentatively TRBD1 or TRBD2 (6 bases each). V was clipped by 4 bases and J by 0 bases, with 17 bases between them. In germline, CDR1 is SGHNT, CDR2 YYREEE (reference sequence). The CDR3 is 17 amino acids.

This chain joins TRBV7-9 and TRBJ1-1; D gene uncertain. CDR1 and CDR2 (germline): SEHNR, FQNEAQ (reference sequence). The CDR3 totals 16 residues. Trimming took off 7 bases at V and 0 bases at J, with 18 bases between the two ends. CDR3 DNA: TGTGCCAGCACCCAGCTTAGGCAGCTCATGAACACTGAAGCTTTCTTT. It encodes CASTQLRQLMNTEAFF.

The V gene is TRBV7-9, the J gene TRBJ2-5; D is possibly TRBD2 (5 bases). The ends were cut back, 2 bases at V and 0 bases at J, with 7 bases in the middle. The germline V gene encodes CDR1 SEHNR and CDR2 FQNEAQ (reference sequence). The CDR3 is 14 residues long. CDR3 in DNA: TGTGCCAGCAGCTTACCGGGGAACCAAGAGACCCAGTACTTC. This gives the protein CASSLPGNQETQYF.

CDR3 DNA: TGTGCCAGCAGTGCCGGGACAGGGAAAGGGATGAACACTGAAGCTTTCTTT. It yields the protein CASSAGTGKGMNTEAFF. The rearrangement joins TRBV27 to TRBJ1-1; 9 bases are a match to TRBD1. The J segment lost 0 bases and the V segment lost 5 bases, leaving 10 bases of the junction unmatched. In germline, CDR1 is MNHEY, CDR2 SMNVEV (reference sequence). The CDR3 sequence is 17 residues long.

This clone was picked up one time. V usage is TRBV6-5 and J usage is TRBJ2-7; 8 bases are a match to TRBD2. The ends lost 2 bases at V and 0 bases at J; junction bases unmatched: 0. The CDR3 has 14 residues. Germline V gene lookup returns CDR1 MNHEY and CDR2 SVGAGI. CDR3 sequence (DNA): TGTGCCAGCAGTTACGCGGGGGGCTCCTACGAGCAGTACTTC. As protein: CASSYAGGSYEQYF.

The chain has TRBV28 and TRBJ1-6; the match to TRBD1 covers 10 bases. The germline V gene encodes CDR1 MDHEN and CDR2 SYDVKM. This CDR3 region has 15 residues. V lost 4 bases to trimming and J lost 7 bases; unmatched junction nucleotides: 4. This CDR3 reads CASSSPGQGNSPLHF. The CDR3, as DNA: TGTGCCAGCAGTTCTCCGGGACAGGGGAATTCACCCCTCCACTTT.

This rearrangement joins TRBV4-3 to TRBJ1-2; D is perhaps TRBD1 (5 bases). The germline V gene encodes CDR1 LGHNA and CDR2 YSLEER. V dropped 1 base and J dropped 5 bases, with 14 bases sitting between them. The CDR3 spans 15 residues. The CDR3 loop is CASSQGSTGEYGYTF. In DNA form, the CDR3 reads TGCGCCAGCAGCCAAGGGTCTACGGGGGAGTATGGCTACACCTTC.

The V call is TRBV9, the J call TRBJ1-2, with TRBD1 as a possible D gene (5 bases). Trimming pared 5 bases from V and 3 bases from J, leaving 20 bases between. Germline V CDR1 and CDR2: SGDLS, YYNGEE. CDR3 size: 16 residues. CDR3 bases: TGTGCCAGCAGGCAGGACTCTACTGGGACCCACTATGGCTACACCTTC. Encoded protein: CASRQDSTGTHYGYTF.

CDR3 coding DNA: TGTGCCAGTAGTATAGGTGGGGAAGGGGGGAGCTCTGGAAACACCATATATTTT. Translation gives CASSIGGEGGSSGNTIYF. The chain is built from TRBV19 and TRBJ1-3, with D possibly matching TRBD1 (6 bases). The CDR3 sequence is 18 residues long. With 1 base removed from V and 0 bases from J, the gap between germline ends came to 16 bases. From germline, CDR1 is LNHDA and CDR2 SQIVND (reference sequence).